A selection of T cell receptor beta chains follows, all from one sample in a study of cytomegalovirus exposure and HLA in healthy donors. Sequencing was performed with immunoSEQ multiplex PCR; in TCRdb, only in-frame clones are kept and a portion is missing. The sample records about 240,000 clones, around 85% being singletons. The specimen sequenced was PBMCs. The source of these receptors is a woman aged 25 to 39 in good health and CMV-seropositive. Each CDR3 is given with its conserved first and last residue. Each record gives: clone size, J gene, D gene, V gene, CDR3 protein, CDR3 DNA. A D gene is named only where the DNA matches it firmly. Size is omitted from some rows. Given values are once, few, many or a class for expanded clones.

abundance: -
j_gene: TRBJ2-2
d_gene: TRBD2
v_gene: TRBV4-1
CDR3aa: CASSVYFSGSRELFF
CDR3nt: TGCGCCAGCAGCGTGTACTTTAGCGGGAGTAGGGAGCTGTTTTTT

abundance: -
j_gene: TRBJ2-3
d_gene: TRBD1
v_gene: TRBV10-3
CDR3aa: CAISGQGLGDTQYF
CDR3nt: TGTGCCATCAGTGGACAGGGCTTGGGAGATACGCAGTATTTT

abundance: -
j_gene: TRBJ1-3
d_gene: -
v_gene: TRBV5-6
CDR3aa: CASSQQENTIYF
CDR3nt: TGTGCCAGCAGCCAACAGGAAAACACCATATATTTT

abundance: -
j_gene: TRBJ1-5
d_gene: -
v_gene: TRBV27
CDR3aa: CASSSRTENSNQPQHF
CDR3nt: TGTGCCAGCAGTTCCCGGACAGAGAATAGCAATCAGCCCCAGCATTTT

abundance: -
j_gene: TRBJ1-1
d_gene: TRBD1
v_gene: TRBV5-1
CDR3aa: CASSGDTGGTEAFF
CDR3nt: TGCGCCAGCAGCGGAGACACAGGGGGCACTGAAGCTTTCTTT

abundance: -
j_gene: TRBJ2-5
d_gene: -
v_gene: TRBV7-3
CDR3aa: CASSLMAGGTETQYF
CDR3nt: TGTGCCAGCAGCTTAATGGCCGGGGGAACAGAGACCCAGTACTTC

abundance: -
j_gene: TRBJ1-4
d_gene: -
v_gene: TRBV5-1
CDR3aa: CASSLAVERGEKLFF
CDR3nt: TGCGCCAGCAGCTTGGCCGTGGAGCGGGGGGAAAAACTGTTTTTT

abundance: -
j_gene: TRBJ2-1
d_gene: TRBD2
v_gene: TRBV4-1
CDR3aa: CASRRLGGEEGYEQFF
CDR3nt: TGCGCCAGTAGAAGACTGGGGGGGGAGGAAGGCTATGAGCAGTTCTTC

abundance: once
j_gene: TRBJ2-7
d_gene: TRBD2
v_gene: TRBV29-1
CDR3aa: CSVEVTGTSSYEQYF
CDR3nt: TGCAGCGTCGAAGTTACCGGGACTAGCTCCTACGAGCAGTACTTC

abundance: -
j_gene: TRBJ2-7
d_gene: TRBD1
v_gene: TRBV18
CDR3aa: CASSLGQGAYEQYF
CDR3nt: TGTGCCAGCTCACTCGGACAGGGGGCTTACGAGCAGTACTTC

abundance: once
j_gene: TRBJ2-5
d_gene: TRBD2
v_gene: TRBV10-3
CDR3aa: CAISESKVAGFTQYF
CDR3nt: TGTGCCATCAGTGAGTCGAAGGTAGCGGGATTCACCCAGTACTTC

abundance: -
j_gene: TRBJ1-2
d_gene: -
v_gene: TRBV11-3
CDR3aa: CASSATGLKFWYGYTF
CDR3nt: TGTGCCAGCAGCGCGACAGGCCTCAAGTTTTGGTATGGCTACACCTTC

abundance: once
j_gene: TRBJ1-5
d_gene: -
v_gene: TRBV11-2
CDR3aa: CASSSLRGNNQPQHF
CDR3nt: TGTGCCAGCAGCTCCCTGAGGGGGAACAATCAGCCCCAGCATTTT

abundance: once
j_gene: TRBJ2-7
d_gene: -
v_gene: TRBV7-3
CDR3aa: CASSLTGFEQYF
CDR3nt: TGTGCCAGCAGCCTCACAGGGTTCGAGCAGTACTTC

abundance: -
j_gene: TRBJ2-7
d_gene: TRBD1
v_gene: TRBV18
CDR3aa: CASSPVIGTEYEQYF
CDR3nt: TGTGCCAGCTCACCAGTTATCGGGACAGAGTACGAGCAGTACTTC

abundance: -
j_gene: TRBJ1-4
d_gene: -
v_gene: TRBV30
CDR3aa: CAWGEREKLFF
CDR3nt: TGTGCCTGGGGGGAGCGCGAAAAACTGTTTTTT

abundance: -
j_gene: TRBJ2-1
d_gene: -
v_gene: TRBV6-5
CDR3aa: CATLGGNSYNEQFF
CDR3nt: TGTGCCACCCTAGGGGGTAACTCCTACAATGAGCAGTTCTTC

abundance: -
j_gene: TRBJ2-3
d_gene: TRBD2
v_gene: TRBV7-2
CDR3aa: CASRVAGGPQYF
CDR3nt: TGTGCCAGCAGAGTAGCGGGGGGACCGCAGTATTTT

abundance: few
j_gene: TRBJ1-2
d_gene: TRBD1
v_gene: TRBV7-7
CDR3aa: CASSGDRPGYTF
CDR3nt: TGTGCCAGCAGCGGGGACAGACCGGGCTACACCTTC

abundance: -
j_gene: TRBJ2-2
d_gene: -
v_gene: TRBV14
CDR3aa: CASSQNSGTHTGELFF
CDR3nt: TGTGCCAGCAGCCAAAATAGCGGTACACACACCGGGGAGCTGTTTTTT

abundance: -
j_gene: TRBJ1-2
d_gene: -
v_gene: TRBV7-3
CDR3aa: CASSLGPGWGYGYTF
CDR3nt: TGTGCCAGCAGCTTAGGGCCGGGATGGGGCTATGGCTACACCTTC

abundance: -
j_gene: TRBJ2-1
d_gene: TRBD2
v_gene: TRBV7-2
CDR3aa: CASSLASGGWDEQFF
CDR3nt: TGTGCCAGCAGCTTAGCGTCGGGGGGGTGGGATGAGCAGTTCTTC

abundance: -
j_gene: TRBJ2-7
d_gene: TRBD1
v_gene: TRBV19
CDR3aa: CASSIRTGSYEQYF
CDR3nt: TGTGCCAGTAGTATTCGGACAGGGTCCTACGAGCAGTACTTC

abundance: -
j_gene: TRBJ2-2
d_gene: TRBD2
v_gene: TRBV11-2
CDR3aa: CASSLSGSNTGELFF
CDR3nt: TGTGCCAGCAGCTTGAGCGGGAGTAACACCGGGGAGCTGTTTTTT

abundance: -
j_gene: TRBJ2-3
d_gene: TRBD2
v_gene: TRBV27
CDR3aa: CASSSSLAGGPNTQYF
CDR3nt: TGTGCCAGCAGTTCATCACTAGCGGGAGGGCCTAATACGCAGTATTTT

abundance: -
j_gene: TRBJ1-5
d_gene: -
v_gene: TRBV7-9
CDR3aa: CASSSYRDGNQPQHF
CDR3nt: TGTGCCAGCAGCTCCTACAGGGACGGCAATCAGCCCCAGCATTTT

abundance: many
j_gene: TRBJ2-7
d_gene: -
v_gene: TRBV6-1
CDR3aa: CASSAGSLRREGEQYF
CDR3nt: TGTGCCAGCAGTGCGGGGTCCCTTAGGCGGGAAGGGGAGCAGTACTTC

abundance: -
j_gene: TRBJ1-2
d_gene: -
v_gene: TRBV28
CDR3aa: CASSLSYRLIQTQQLSNYGYTF
CDR3nt: TGTGCCAGCAGTTTATCCTACCGCCTCATCCAAACCCAACAACTATCTAACTATGGCTACACCTTC

abundance: -
j_gene: TRBJ2-1
d_gene: -
v_gene: TRBV9
CDR3aa: CASTTGPWSDEQFF
CDR3nt: TGTGCCAGCACCACAGGTCCGTGGAGTGATGAGCAGTTCTTC

abundance: -
j_gene: TRBJ2-1
d_gene: TRBD1
v_gene: TRBV5-1
CDR3aa: CASSLPLTGTGWYNEQFF
CDR3nt: TGCGCCAGCAGCCTACCATTGACCGGGACAGGGTGGTACAATGAGCAGTTCTTC

abundance: -
j_gene: TRBJ1-2
d_gene: TRBD1
v_gene: TRBV28
CDR3aa: CASSSPAGGSGYTF
CDR3nt: TGTGCCAGCAGTTCCCCCGCAGGGGGATCTGGCTACACCTTC